The sequence of this T cell receptor (beta chain) was determined in a study of PD-1 blockade in classical Hodgkin lymphoma. The study's findings and limits: A reduction in baseline TCR diversity was reportedly seen in newly diagnosed patients relative to healthy donors. CD4+ TCR diversity climbed significantly by C4D1, unlike CD8+ TCR diversity. Complete responders started with a diversity level that resembled newly diagnosed patients at baseline.

Here immunoSEQ multiplex PCR was the method, and the copy in TCRdb shows in-frame clones only, minus some. The sample contains about 22,000 clones, approximately 80% of which appear only once. After autologous stem cell transplantation all patients relapsed, and prior brentuximab vedotin exposure differed between cohorts. Responses achieved at best were complete response, partial response or progressive disease. This CDR3 is built from 15 residues. The germline V gene encodes CDR1 SGHDT and CDR2 YYEEEE. V shed 4 bases and J shed 2 bases, with 13 bases lying between them. With regard to this clone: No antigen is known for it.

The V call is TRBV5-6, the J call TRBJ1-5; D possibly corresponds to TRBD1 (6 bases). This TCR derives from a human donor with classical Hodgkin lymphoma. Source: peripheral blood mononuclear cells (PBMCs), taken before the second cycle of nivolumab. The DNA of the CDR3 is TGTGCCAGCAGCCTAACAGGGTTTGGCAATCAGCCCCAGCATTTT. Its protein is CASSLTGFGNQPQHF.